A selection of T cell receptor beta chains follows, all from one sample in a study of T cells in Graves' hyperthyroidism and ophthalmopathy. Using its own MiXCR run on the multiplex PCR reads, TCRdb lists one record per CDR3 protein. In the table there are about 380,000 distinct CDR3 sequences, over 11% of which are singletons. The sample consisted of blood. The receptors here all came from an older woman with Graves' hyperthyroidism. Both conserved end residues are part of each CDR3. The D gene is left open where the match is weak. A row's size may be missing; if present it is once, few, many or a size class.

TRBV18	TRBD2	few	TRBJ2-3	TGTGCCAGCTCACCAACTAGCGGAGGGGGTACAGATACGCAGTATTTT	CASSPTSGGGTDTQYF
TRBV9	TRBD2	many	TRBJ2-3	TGTGCCAGCAGCGTAGACCTCAGCGGGAGTTCGGATACGCAGTATTTT	CASSVDLSGSSDTQYF
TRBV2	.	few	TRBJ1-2	TGTGCCAGCAGAGCGTCATGGTCTGACTATGGCTACACCTTC	CASRASWSDYGYTF
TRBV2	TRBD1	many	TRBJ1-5	TGTGCCAGCGACGGGGAACTAGACAGGGGTCGCAATCAGCCCCAGCATTTT	CASDGELDRGRNQPQHF
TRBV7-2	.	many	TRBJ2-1	TGTGCCAGCAGCTTAATAAGGAACCTCGACCTTTACAATGAGCAGTTCTTC	CASSLIRNLDLYNEQFF
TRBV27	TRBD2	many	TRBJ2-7	TGTGCCAGCAGTTTATTCAGCGGGAGTATGGGCGAGCAGTACTTC	CASSLFSGSMGEQYF
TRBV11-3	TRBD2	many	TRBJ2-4	TGTGCCAGCAGCACACACGGGACTAGCGGGAGATGGAACATTCAGTACTTC	CASSTHGTSGRWNIQYF
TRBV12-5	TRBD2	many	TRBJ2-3	TGTGCTAGTGGTACCCCAACGACTAGCGGGAACCCACTTACGCCCACAGATACGCAGTATTTT	CASGTPTTSGNPLTPTDTQYF
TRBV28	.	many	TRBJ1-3	TGTGCCAGCAGTTTCGGTGTCCGCGGCTCTGGAAACACCATATATTTT	CASSFGVRGSGNTIYF
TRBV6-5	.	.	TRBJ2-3	TGTGCCAGCAGTTACTCGGGTGGGGCAGATACGCAGTATTTT	CASSYSGGADTQYF
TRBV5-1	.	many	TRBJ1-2	TGCGCCAGCAGCTTAGTGCCGGGGGCGGATGGCTACACCTTC	CASSLVPGADGYTF
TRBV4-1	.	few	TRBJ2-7	TGCGCCAGCAGCCGGCCTCGGGCGGCAGGCGAGCAGTACTTC	CASSRPRAAGEQYF